Given below is one T cell receptor beta chain in context. Its specificity is not known. This sample is part of a study of T cell responses to AZD1222 COVID-19 vaccine. General study results and limits: Donors were largely white British and mainly female; clonal diversity was possibly underestimated.

Generated by immunoSEQ multiplex PCR, the TCRdb table keeps only in-frame clones and is missing some. Of 85,000 to 100,000 clones in the sample, around 94% were seen once. Germline V lookup: CDR1 SEHNR, CDR2 FQNEAQ (reference sequence). V was trimmed by 3 bases and J by 4 bases, leaving 12 bases between them. The length of the CDR3 is 14 residues. Sequences were derived from peripheral blood, sampled on day 0 of AZD1222 vaccination. The chain is built from TRBV7-9 and TRBJ1-1, with a possible D match to TRBD1 (5 bases). The origin of this receptor is an adult in good health. The CDR3 region has the DNA TGTGCCAGCAGCTTCCCAGGACACTTCACTGAAGCTTTCTTT. As protein: CASSFPGHFTEAFF.